Sequencing of this TCR beta chain was carried out in a study of T cells in tumors after PD-1 blockade. On the study more broadly: Either cemiplimab 350 mg every 2 weeks or pembrolizumab 200 mg every 3 weeks was given.

The CDR3 sequence is 13 residues long. Germline CDR1 WSHSY, CDR2 SAAADI. The V end lost 5 bases, the J end lost 2 bases, and 9 bases lay between the germline ends. Concerning this clone: Its target is unknown.

Only in-frame clones appear in the TCRdb table, and some are missing; sequencing was by immunoSEQ multiplex PCR. The sample shows 55,000 to 65,000 clones, around 77% of them seen only once. General study findings and limits: Peripheral recruitment is suggested, as some novel exhausted tumor clones were in pre-treatment blood.

Input was about 550 ng to 6,004 ng of genomic DNA from tumor or blood. The clonotype comes from a human donor with basal cell carcinoma. Material: PBMCs, obtained before anti-PD-1 treatment. The chain combines TRBV10-2 with TRBJ1-2; D not resolved. The CDR3 reads CASSQGPNYGYTF. As DNA, the CDR3 is TGCGCCAGCAGTCAAGGCCCAAACTATGGCTACACCTTC.